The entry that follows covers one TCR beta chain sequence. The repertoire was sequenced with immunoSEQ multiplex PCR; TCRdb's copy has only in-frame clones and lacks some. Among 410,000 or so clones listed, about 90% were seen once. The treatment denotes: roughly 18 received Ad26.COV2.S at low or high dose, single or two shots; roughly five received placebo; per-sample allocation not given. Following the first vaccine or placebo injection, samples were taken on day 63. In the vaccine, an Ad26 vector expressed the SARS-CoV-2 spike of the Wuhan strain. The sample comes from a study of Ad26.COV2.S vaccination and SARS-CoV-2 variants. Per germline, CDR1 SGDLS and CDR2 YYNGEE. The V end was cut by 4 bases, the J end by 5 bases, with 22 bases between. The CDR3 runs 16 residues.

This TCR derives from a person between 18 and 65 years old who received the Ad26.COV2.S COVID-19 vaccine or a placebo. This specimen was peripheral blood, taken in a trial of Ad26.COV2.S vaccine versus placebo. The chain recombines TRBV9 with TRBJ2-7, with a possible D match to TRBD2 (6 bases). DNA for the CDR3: TGTGCCAGCAGCCCGCGCGGGGCCATACTTAGGGACGAGCAGTACTTC. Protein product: CASSPRGAILRDEQYF.